Below, one T cell receptor beta chain is given with its context. Its antigen is still unknown. No base-level quality is on record; no much larger clone is a single base apart. The sample originates from a study of shared clonotypes between healthy human individuals (dated by TCRdb to about 2020). Study-wide context: The cohort comprised two women and a few men aged 18 to 49 years. The study deeply sequenced blood TCR repertoires of about five healthy adults to estimate repertoire size and the extent of clonotype sharing between individuals. To increase sequencing depth and limit assay-specific biases, different laboratories used diverse techniques to prepare libraries and sequence TCR repertoires. Each donor's leukapheresis produced roughly between roughly 0.85 and 9 billion PBMCs. Broad study findings and their caveats: Based on pairwise subsampling, the degree of clonotype sharing among donors was expected to be affected by sequencing depth. Sampling was restricted to blood, and TCR repertoires in tissues likely differ from the TCR repertoires found in blood. Because the study included only a small number of donors, the genetic and exposure-history diversity represented was limited.

Donors were healthy HIV-negative adults with no recently reported acute infections or vaccinations. Every donor was a Caucasian adult residing in Nashville, Tennessee, USA. In the unsorted samples, some 100 million PBMCs were counted, and genomic DNA was extracted using the QIAamp DNA Blood Mini kit. Blood was obtained by leukapheresis, after which PBMCs were separated by Ficoll-Histopaque density gradient centrifugation and cryopreserved in liquid nitrogen vapor phase. Using the deep immunoSEQ assay, multiplex PCR amplified TCR CDR3 regions from genomic DNA. Genomic DNA extracted from each cell subset was distributed evenly over all wells of several immunoSEQ 96-well plates, and each plate served as one replicate. For unsorted PBMC, each replicate PCR was loaded with roughly 0.3 ug genomic DNA, equivalent to roughly 31,000 T cell genomes. Ten immunoSEQ deep assay plates were used to sequence unsorted PBMC genomic DNA. Purified libraries were measured with a Qubit 3.0 fluorometer, size-checked on a Bioanalyzer 2100, and measured again with the KAPA Library Quantification kit. Every immunoSEQ 96-well plate was sequenced on a dedicated single-read 150-cycle Illumina NextSeq 550 flow cell. The published analysis was carried out like this. The immunoSEQ output contained only junctional sequences without quality scores, so filtering could not match that applied to full-length reads. To assign V/J genes and CDR3, sequences were annotated using PyIR, a Python wrapper for IgBLAST v1.9, with IMGT germline references. Any read was removed if the V/J assignment was weak (E-value above 1e-6), the CDR3 was missing, or the read contained stop codons, out-of-frame junctions, or ambiguous translated residues. V3J clonotypes were defined as sequences sharing an identical inferred V gene, J gene, and CDR3 amino acid sequence. Percentage overlap between repertoires was computed as shared unique clonotypes divided by the size of the smaller repertoire. Three approaches were used to assess repertoire richness: RTK rarefaction, the Chao1 estimator, and Recon v2.1 estimates of unobserved clonotypes. The table was pulled from immuneACCESS by TCRdb, which kept in-frame rearrangements only. Such tables lose some clones; where checked, under half of the loss comes from unresolved V genes, and the rest has no known cause. V, J and clone size derive from that table, while D and trimming were established from the DNA sequence. Across this sample there are 400,000 to 550,000 clones, with around 80% seen only once. The ten largest clones capture more than 10% of the sample.

Based on the germline V gene, the CDR1 and CDR2 sequences are SQVTM and ANQGSEA. V is pared back by 6 bases and J by 5 bases, with 11 bases lying between the germline termini. The CDR3 measures 11 amino acids from cysteine to phenylalanine. Here the CDR3 DNA is all that survives: 33 bases in frame from base 1. The chain joins TRBV29-1 to TRBJ2-7, and the D gene may be TRBD2, 6 bases matching. The sample taken for sequencing was PBMCs. This TCR was sampled from a woman aged 40 to 50 in good health. Some clones in this sample may be carry-over from other donors' samples. The CDR3 region: CSVEEGNEQYF. In nucleotide form, the sequence is TGCAGCGTCGAGGAGGGGAACGAGCAGTACTTC.